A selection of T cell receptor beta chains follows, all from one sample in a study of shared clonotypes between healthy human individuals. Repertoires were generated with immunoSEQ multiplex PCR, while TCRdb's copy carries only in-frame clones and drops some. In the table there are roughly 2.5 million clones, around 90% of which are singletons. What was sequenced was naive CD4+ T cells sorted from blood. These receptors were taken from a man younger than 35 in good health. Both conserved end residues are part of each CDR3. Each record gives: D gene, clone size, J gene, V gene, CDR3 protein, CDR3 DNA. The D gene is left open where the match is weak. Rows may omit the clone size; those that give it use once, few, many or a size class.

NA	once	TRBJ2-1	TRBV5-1	CASSLARISDNEQFF	TGCGCCAGCAGCTTGGCTCGTATATCTGACAATGAGCAGTTCTTC
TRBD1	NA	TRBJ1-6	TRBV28	CASRRTGDNSPLHF	TGTGCCAGCAGACGGACAGGGGATAATTCACCCCTCCACTTT
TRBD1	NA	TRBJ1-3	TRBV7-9	CASSSLRTGGSGNTIYF	TGTGCCAGCAGTTCACTAAGGACAGGGGGCAGTGGAAACACCATATATTTT
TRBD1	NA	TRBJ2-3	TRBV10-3	CAITRGLTTDTQYF	TGTGCCATCACCAGGGGGCTTACCACAGATACGCAGTATTTT
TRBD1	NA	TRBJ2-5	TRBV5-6	CASSLRGTGSQETQYF	TGTGCCAGCAGCTTACGCGGGACAGGGTCGCAAGAGACCCAGTACTTC
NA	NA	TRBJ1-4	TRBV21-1	CASSDTKGHTSEPLNEKLFF	TGTGCCAGCAGCGACACTAAAGGACACACAAGTGAGCCGTTAAATGAAAAACTGTTTTTT
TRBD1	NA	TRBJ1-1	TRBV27	CASSLRGLGNTEAFF	TGTGCCAGCAGTTTAAGGGGGCTAGGGAACACTGAAGCTTTCTTT
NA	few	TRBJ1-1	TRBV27	CASSWSVGANTEAFF	TGTGCCAGCAGTTGGAGTGTTGGGGCTAACACTGAAGCTTTCTTT
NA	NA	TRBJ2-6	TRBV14	CAAREAGANVLTF	TGTGCCGCGAGGGAGGCCGGGGCCAACGTCCTGACTTTC
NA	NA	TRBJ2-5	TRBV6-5	CASSYASGGIGETQYF	TGTGCCAGCAGTTACGCGTCTGGGGGAATAGGAGAGACCCAGTACTTC
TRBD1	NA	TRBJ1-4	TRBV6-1	CASEWRQGGEKLFF	TGTGCCAGCGAGTGGAGGCAGGGGGGCGAAAAACTGTTTTTT
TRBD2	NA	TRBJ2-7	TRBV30	CAWSVGGGLTSQYF	TGTGCCTGGAGTGTAGGCGGGGGACTTACGTCGCAGTACTTC
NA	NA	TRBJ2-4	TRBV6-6	CASRGGADTKNIQYF	TGTGCCAGCAGGGGGGGGGCAGACACCAAAAACATTCAGTACTTC
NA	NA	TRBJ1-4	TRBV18	CASSPRGATNEKLFF	TGTGCCAGCTCACCACGGGGAGCAACTAATGAAAAACTGTTTTTT
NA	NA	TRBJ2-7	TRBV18	CASSPRQGNSYEQYF	TGTGCCAGCTCACCACGTCAGGGTAACTCCTACGAGCAGTACTTC
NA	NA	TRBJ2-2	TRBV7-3	CASNLGQGDTGELFF	TGTGCCAGCAACCTCGGGCAGGGAGACACCGGGGAGCTGTTTTTT
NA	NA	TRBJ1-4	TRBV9	CASSVGPTSTTNEKLFF	TGTGCCAGCAGCGTAGGTCCAACTTCCACAACTAATGAAAAACTGTTTTTT
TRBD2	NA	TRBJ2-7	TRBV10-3	CAISDGGSEKQYF	TGTGCCATCAGTGACGGGGGGTCGGAGAAGCAGTACTTC
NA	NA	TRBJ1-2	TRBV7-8	CASSSRVQGNYGYTF	TGTGCCAGCAGCTCGAGGGTGCAGGGGAACTATGGCTACACCTTC
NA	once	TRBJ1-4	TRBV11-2	CASHRDGVYTEKLFF	TGTGCCAGCCACCGGGACGGCGTCTACACTGAAAAACTGTTTTTT
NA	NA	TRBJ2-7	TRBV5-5	CASSPDGGRSYEQYF	TGTGCCAGCAGCCCTGACGGGGGGCGCTCCTACGAGCAGTACTTC
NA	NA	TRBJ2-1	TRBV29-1	CSVVGPSYNEQFF	TGCAGCGTTGTCGGCCCGAGTTACAATGAGCAGTTCTTC
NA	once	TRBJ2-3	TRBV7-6	CASSLATDTQYF	TGTGCCAGCAGCTTAGCCACAGATACGCAGTATTTT
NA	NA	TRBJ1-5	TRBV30	CAWSVGANQPQHF	TGTGCCTGGAGTGTTGGAGCCAATCAGCCCCAGCATTTT
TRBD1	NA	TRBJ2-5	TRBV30	CAWSVGTGHSETQYF	TGTGCCTGGAGTGTAGGGACAGGGCATAGTGAGACCCAGTACTTC
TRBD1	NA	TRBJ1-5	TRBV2	CASSEAPGGDQPQHF	TGTGCCAGCAGTGAAGCGCCAGGGGGCGACCAGCCCCAGCATTTT
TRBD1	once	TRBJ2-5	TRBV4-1	CASSLTGPKETQYF	TGCGCCAGCAGCCTGACAGGGCCCAAAGAGACCCAGTACTTC
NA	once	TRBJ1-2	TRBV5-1	CASSAFFPQGNENYGYTF	TGCGCCAGCAGCGCCTTTTTCCCACAGGGCAACGAAAACTATGGCTACACCTTC
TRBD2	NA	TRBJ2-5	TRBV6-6	CASTLGGMGSQETQYF	TGTGCCAGCACTCTGGGAGGGATGGGCTCACAAGAGACCCAGTACTTC
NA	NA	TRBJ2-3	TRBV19	CASSMLGFDTQYF	TGTGCCAGTAGTATGCTCGGATTTGATACGCAGTATTTT
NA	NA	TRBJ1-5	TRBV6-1	CASSEGRTQPQHF	TGTGCCAGCAGTGAAGGCAGAACTCAGCCCCAGCATTTT